The 10 T cell receptor beta chains below were found in one sample sequenced in a study of blood T cells in healthy people across ages. The second PCR ran about 6 to 11 cycles with a sample-barcoded 5' primer and J-beta primers. TCRdb fed the 5' RACE reads into MiXCR, producing one record per CDR3 protein. The sample carries hundreds of thousands of distinct CDR3 sequences, around 30% recorded once. The specimen sequenced was blood. All receptors derive from a woman of 80 years or more in good health.

This clonotype has ten or more counts. The genes are TRBV20-1 and TRBJ1-5; D uncertain. The CDR3 is made up of 14 amino acids. The germline V gene has CDR1 DFQATT and CDR2 SNEGSKA (reference sequence). V lost 0 bases, J lost 3 bases, and 9 bases lay in between. As DNA, the CDR3 is TGCAGTGCTAGAGATGCGACCCCCAATCAGCCCCAGCATTTT. It yields the protein CSARDATPNQPQHF.

This clonotype has at least ten counts. A clone one base away is much larger, so this may be a read error. The V call is TRBV12-3 or TRBV12-4, the J call TRBJ2-5, with D possibly matching TRBD2 (5 bases). The CDR3 has 14 amino acids. V lost 9 bases to trimming and J lost 11 bases, with 25 bases between them. The CDR3 spells CASLRGVGNNEQYF. CDR3 DNA: TGTGCCAGTCTTCGGGGTGTGGGGAACAATGAGCAGTACTTC.

This clonotype was seen a few times. The CDR3 coding sequence is TGTGCCAGCAGCTTAGCGCAGGGATCCAATTCACCCCTCCACTTT. Translating gives CASSLAQGSNSPLHF. This chain uses TRBV7-8 with TRBJ1-6, with D perhaps matching TRBD1 (5 bases). Between the trimmed V and J ends, which lost 0 bases and 7 bases, there was a span of 10 bases. CDR1 and CDR2 (germline): SGHVS, FQNEAQ. The length of the CDR3 is 15 residues.

This clonotype has more than one count but fewer than ten. A read error is possible here, since a much larger clone lies one base away. The rearrangement links TRBV27 to TRBJ2-5, with 8 nucleotides matching TRBD1. Trimming removed 7 bases from V and 11 bases from J; junction bases left unmatched: 15. The CDR3 has 14 amino acids. The germline gives CDR1 MNHEY, CDR2 SMNVEV (reference sequence). CDR3 sequence reads: CASTMDRVNNEQYF. CDR3 DNA sequence: TGTGCCAGCACAATGGACAGGGTCAACAATGAGCAGTACTTC.

This chain uses TRBV6-5 with TRBJ2-2, with TRBD1 identical over 7 bases. The CDR3 sequence is 16 residues long. V was pared by 0 bases and J by 6 bases, with 7 bases of the junction left unmatched. Per germline, CDR1 MNHEY and CDR2 SVGAGI. The CDR3 sequence: CASSYSIGGEPGELFF. The DNA of the CDR3 is TGTGCCAGCAGTTACTCGATAGGGGGCGAGCCCGGGGAGCTGTTTTTT.

This clonotype was picked up many times. The V gene is TRBV20-1, the J gene TRBJ2-1; 15 bases are shared with TRBD2. CDR3 size: 20 residues. The germline V gene encodes CDR1 DFQATT and CDR2 SNEGSKA (reference sequence). The junction had 11 bases not matched to a gene; V was cut back by 2 bases and J by 0 bases. The CDR3: CSARSWGLAGGLSSYNEQFF. The CDR3 DNA reads as TGCAGTGCTAGATCCTGGGGACTAGCGGGGGGTCTGAGCTCCTACAATGAGCAGTTCTTC.

In its sample, this clonotype was seen many times. This rearrangement joins TRBV5-1 to TRBJ2-1; maybe TRBD1 (7 bases). CDR3 length: 14 residues. The germline gives CDR1 SGHRS, CDR2 YFSETQ. V was pared by 6 bases and J by 4 bases, with 14 bases between. CDR3 protein: CASTQGGGYNEQFF. The CDR3, as DNA: TGCGCCAGCACTCAGGGGGGAGGTTACAATGAGCAGTTCTTC.

This clonotype was observed at least ten times. V is TRBV15 and J is TRBJ1-2; TRBD1 matches at 8 bases. The CDR3 is made up of 15 amino acids. With 0 bases clipped from V and 4 bases from J, the junction kept 4 bases outside the gene matches. From germline, CDR1 is LNHNV and CDR2 YYDKDF (reference sequence). The CDR3 nucleotides are TGTGCCACCAGCAGAGATCGGGACAGGCTCTATGGCTACACCTTC. As protein: CATSRDRDRLYGYTF.

Worth noting for this clonotype: A read error is possible here, since a much larger clone lies one base away. V and J are TRBV6-5 and TRBJ2-3, with D possibly being TRBD1 (6 bases). The CDR3 has 14 residues. Trimming removed 7 bases from V and 7 bases from J, with 18 bases in between. Germline V gene lookup returns CDR1 MNHEY and CDR2 SVGAGI. CDR3 sequence (DNA): TGTGCCAGCATAGGCAGGGGACGCAGGAATACGCAGTATTTT. It yields the protein CASIGRGRRNTQYF.

This clonotype was seen only a few times. The V call is TRBV2, the J call TRBJ1-1; D unclear. Germline-derived CDR1 and CDR2 are SNHLY and FYNNEI. CDR3 length equals 14 residues. Trimming removed 4 bases at V and 1 base at J, with 10 bases between. Written as DNA, the CDR3 is TGTGCCAGCAGTGCGGCAGGAGGGAACACTGAAGCTTTCTTT. Protein sequence: CASSAAGGNTEAFF.